Included here is one TCR beta chain sequence, with context. Its antigen is not identified. Second-dose intervals near 4 or 12 weeks were combined. The CDR3 runs to 15 residues. CDR1 and CDR2 (germline): SQVTM, ANQGSEA. Trimming took 1 base from V and 6 from J, leaving 18 bases between them. The data are from a study of T cell responses to AZD1222 COVID-19 vaccine. Study findings and constraints: The donor cohort was predominantly white British with a female majority, and clonal diversity may have been underestimated. Researchers took repertoire samples only after the peak T cell response had come. Among AZD1222 vaccinees, only 5 to 7 were seropositive at baseline.

Clones were read by immunoSEQ multiplex PCR, and TCRdb kept only the in-frame ones, dropping some. This table holds 150,000 or so clones, 90% found once. This clonotype originated in an adult who received the AZD1222 COVID-19 vaccine. The rearrangement uses TRBV29-1 and TRBJ1-1, with D possibly TRBD1 on 5 matching bases. The sample here was peripheral blood, taken 28 days after the second AZD1222 dose. CDR3 nucleotides: TGCAGCGTTGAAGGTCAGTCCGATCAAGGGGCTGAAGCTTTCTTT. The encoded protein is CSVEGQSDQGAEAFF.